The entry below gives a single T cell receptor (beta chain) sequence along with its context. This sample was included in a study of Ad26.COV2.S vaccination and SARS-CoV-2 variants. Study summary: By the intramuscular route, Ad26.COV2.S was given once, or twice 56 days apart.

The treatment denotes: around 19 received Ad26.COV2.S at low or high dose, single or two shots; a few received placebo; per-sample allocation not given. Each sample was drawn 63 days after the first injection (of vaccine or placebo). TCRdb keeps only in-frame clones here, not all; method: immunoSEQ multiplex PCR. The sample has just over 350,000 clones, about 85% seen once. This TCR was sampled from a person between 18 and 59 years old who received the Ad26.COV2.S COVID-19 vaccine or a placebo. This sample comprised peripheral blood, obtained in a trial of Ad26.COV2.S vaccine versus placebo.

In DNA, the CDR3 is TGTGCCAGCAGTTTGGGACTTGACTTCTACGAGCAGTACTTC. Translating it yields CASSLGLDFYEQYF. The chain recombines TRBV2 with TRBJ2-7, with a tentative D call TRBD2 (6 bases). V was shortened by 5 bases and J by 3 bases, with 14 bases between the two germline ends. Looked up from germline, CDR1 is SNHLY and CDR2 is FYNNEI. The CDR3 has 14 residues. The whole variable domain, remainder taken from reference TRBV2 and TRBJ2-7, is EPEVTQTPSHQVTQMGQEVILRCVPISNHLYFYWYRQILGQKVEFLVSFYNNEISEKSEIFDDQFSVERPDGSNFTLKIRSTKLEDSAMYFCASSLGLDFYEQYFGPGTRLTVT.